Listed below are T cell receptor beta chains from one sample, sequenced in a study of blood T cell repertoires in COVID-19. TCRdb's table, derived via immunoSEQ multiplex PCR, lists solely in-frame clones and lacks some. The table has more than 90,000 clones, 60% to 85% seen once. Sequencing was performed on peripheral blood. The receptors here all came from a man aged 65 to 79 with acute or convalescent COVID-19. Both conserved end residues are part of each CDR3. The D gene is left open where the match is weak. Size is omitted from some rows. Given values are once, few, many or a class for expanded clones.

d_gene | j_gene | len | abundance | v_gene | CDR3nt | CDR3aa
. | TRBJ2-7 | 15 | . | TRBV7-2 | TGTGCCAGCAGCCGGAGAATCGAGGGGGGGTACGAGCAGTACTTC | CASSRRIEGGYEQYF
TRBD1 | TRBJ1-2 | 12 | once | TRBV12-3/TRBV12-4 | TGTGCCAGCAGGAAAGCCCAGGGGGGATACACCTTC | CASRKAQGGYTF
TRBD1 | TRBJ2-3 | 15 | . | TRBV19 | TGTGCCAGTAAAAGTAAACAGGGGGCAGGAGATACGCAGTATTTT | CASKSKQGAGDTQYF
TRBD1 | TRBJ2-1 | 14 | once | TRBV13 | TGTGCCAGCAGCTTCGAGACAGGGGGGGGTGAGCAGTTCTTC | CASSFETGGGEQFF
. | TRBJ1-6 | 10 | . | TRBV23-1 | TGCGCCAGCAGTCACCTCCCCCTCCACTTT | CASSHLPLHF
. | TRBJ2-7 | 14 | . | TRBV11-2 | TGTGCCAGCAGCTTACGGACAATTGGGGTCGAGCAGTACTTC | CASSLRTIGVEQYF
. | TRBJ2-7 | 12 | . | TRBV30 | TGTGCCTGGAGTATTCTTTCCTACGAGCAGTACTTC | CAWSILSYEQYF
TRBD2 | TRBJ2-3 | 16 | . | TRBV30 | TGTGCCTGGAAAAGGTCTAGCGGGGGATCCAGATTCTCCCAGTATTTT | CAWKRSSGGSRFSQYF
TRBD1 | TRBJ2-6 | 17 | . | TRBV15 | TGTGCCACCAGCAGAGACAGGGGGTCTTCTGGGGCCAACGTCCTGACTTTC | CATSRDRGSSGANVLTF
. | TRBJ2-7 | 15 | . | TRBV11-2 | TGTGCCAGCAGCTTTGGTAGGAGGAGCTCCTACGAGCAGTACTTC | CASSFGRRSSYEQYF
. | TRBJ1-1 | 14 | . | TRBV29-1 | TGCAGCGTTGCTCAGCTCTCGGGAGGCACTGAAGCTTTCTTT | CSVAQLSGGTEAFF
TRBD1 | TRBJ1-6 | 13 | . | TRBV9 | TGTGCCAGCAGCGTCGGGACAGAGACACCCCTCCACTTT | CASSVGTETPLHF
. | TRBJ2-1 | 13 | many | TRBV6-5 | TGTGCCAGCAGTTACTTGGACTCAAATGAGCAGTTCTTC | CASSYLDSNEQFF
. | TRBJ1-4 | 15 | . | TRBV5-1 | TGCGCCAGCAGCTTGACAGCTTCAACTAATGAAAAACTGTTTTTT | CASSLTASTNEKLFF
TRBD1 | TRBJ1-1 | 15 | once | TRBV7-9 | TGTGCCAGCACCACGCCGGGACAGGGAGGTACTGAAGCTTTCTTT | CASTTPGQGGTEAFF
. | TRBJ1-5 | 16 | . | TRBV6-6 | TGTGCCAGCAGTTACTCGAGAGGGCAGCTTGGGGTGCCCCAGCATTTT | CASSYSRGQLGVPQHF
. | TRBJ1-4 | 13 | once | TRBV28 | TGTGCCATTACAGGGACAAGTAATGAAAAACTGTTTTTT | CAITGTSNEKLFF
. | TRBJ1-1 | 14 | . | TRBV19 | TGTGCCAGTAGGGCAGGGAGGGCGTACACTGAAGCTTTCTTT | CASRAGRAYTEAFF
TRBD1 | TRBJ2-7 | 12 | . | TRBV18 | TGTGCCAGCTCACCGCAGGGGGACGAGCAGTACTTC | CASSPQGDEQYF
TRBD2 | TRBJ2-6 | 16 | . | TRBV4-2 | TGTGCCAGCAGCCAAGTGGGAGGGACCGGGGCCAACGTCCTGACTTTC | CASSQVGGTGANVLTF
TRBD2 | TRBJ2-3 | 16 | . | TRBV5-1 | TGCGCCAGCAGCTTGATGGCGGGGGGGTACACAGATACGCAGTATTTT | CASSLMAGGYTDTQYF
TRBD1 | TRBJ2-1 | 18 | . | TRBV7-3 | TGTGCCAGCAGCTTAACGGGTTATCAGGGGGTAACCTCCAATGAGCAGTTCTTC | CASSLTGYQGVTSNEQFF
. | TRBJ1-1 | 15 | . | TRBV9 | TGTGCCAGCAGCCCCATCGCGGGGGAGGGCACTGAAGCTTTCTTT | CASSPIAGEGTEAFF
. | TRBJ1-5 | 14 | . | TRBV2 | TGTGCCAGCAGGGCCGATTATAGCAATCAGCCCCAGCATTTT | CASRADYSNQPQHF
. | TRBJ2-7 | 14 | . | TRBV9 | TGTGCCAGCAGCCCTCGGACTGCCGCCTACGAGCAGTACTTC | CASSPRTAAYEQYF
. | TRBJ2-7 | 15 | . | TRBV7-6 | . | CASSVGPGQSYEQYF
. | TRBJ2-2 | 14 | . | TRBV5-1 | TGCGCCAGCAGCTATGTCACGAACACCGGGGAGCTGTTTTTT | CASSYVTNTGELFF
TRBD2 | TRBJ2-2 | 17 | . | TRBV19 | TGTGCCAGTAGTCTCGTTCCCACTAGCGGGAGTAACGGGGAGCTGTTTTTT | CASSLVPTSGSNGELFF
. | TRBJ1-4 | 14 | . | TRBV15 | TGTGCCACCAGCAGAGACAGAACTAATGAAAAACTGTTTTTT | CATSRDRTNEKLFF
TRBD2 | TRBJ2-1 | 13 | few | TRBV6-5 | TGTGCCAGCAGTTTCGGACTAGCCTATGAGCAGTTCTTC | CASSFGLAYEQFF
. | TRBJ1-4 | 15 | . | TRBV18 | TGTGCCAGCTCACCACGTAGTACCCCGGGGGAAAAACTGTTTTTT | CASSPRSTPGEKLFF
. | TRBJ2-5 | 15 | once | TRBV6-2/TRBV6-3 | TGTGCCAGCAGTTATTGGGACACCTCGCCAGAGACCCAGTACTTC | CASSYWDTSPETQYF